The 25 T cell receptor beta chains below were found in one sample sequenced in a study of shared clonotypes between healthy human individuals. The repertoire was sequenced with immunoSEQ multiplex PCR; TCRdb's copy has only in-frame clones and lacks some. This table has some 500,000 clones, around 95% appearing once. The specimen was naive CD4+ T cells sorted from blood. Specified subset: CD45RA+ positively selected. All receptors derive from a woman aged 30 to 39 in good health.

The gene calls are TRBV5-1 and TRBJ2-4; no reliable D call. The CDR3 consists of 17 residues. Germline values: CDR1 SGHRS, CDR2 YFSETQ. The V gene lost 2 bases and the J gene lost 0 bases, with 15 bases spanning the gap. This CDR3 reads CASSFGTDEVAKNIQYF. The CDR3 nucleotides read TGCGCCAGCAGCTTCGGCACAGATGAAGTAGCCAAAAACATTCAGTACTTC.

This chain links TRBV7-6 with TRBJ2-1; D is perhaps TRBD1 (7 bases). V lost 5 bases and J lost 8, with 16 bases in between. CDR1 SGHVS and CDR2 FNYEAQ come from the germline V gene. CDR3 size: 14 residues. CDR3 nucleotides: TGTGCCAGCAGCGTGACAGGGAGGAGGGATGAGCAGTTCTTC. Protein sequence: CASSVTGRRDEQFF.

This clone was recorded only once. The CDR3 sequence: CASSGDRGLVEQYF. CDR3 DNA sequence: TGTGCCAGCAGTGGCGACAGGGGGTTGGTAGAGCAGTACTTC. This chain links TRBV2 with TRBJ2-7; 9 nucleotides agree with TRBD1. From germline, CDR1 is SNHLY and CDR2 FYNNEI. V dropped 4 bases and J dropped 7; count of bases not matched to a gene: 8. CDR3 length equals 14 residues.

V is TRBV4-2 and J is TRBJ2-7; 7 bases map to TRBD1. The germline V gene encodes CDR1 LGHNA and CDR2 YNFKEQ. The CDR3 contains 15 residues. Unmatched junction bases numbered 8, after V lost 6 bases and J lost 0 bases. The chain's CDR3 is CASRLDPGGSYEQYF. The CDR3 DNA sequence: TGTGCCAGCAGATTGGACCCAGGGGGCTCCTACGAGCAGTACTTC.

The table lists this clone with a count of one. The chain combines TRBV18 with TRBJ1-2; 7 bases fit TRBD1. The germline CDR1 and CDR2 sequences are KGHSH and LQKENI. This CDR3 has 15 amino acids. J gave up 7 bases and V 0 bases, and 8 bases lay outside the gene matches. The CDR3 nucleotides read TGTGCCAGCTCACCACCGTGGGAGGGGGCTGGTGGCTACACCTTC. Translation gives CASSPPWEGAGGYTF.

The CDR3 DNA reads TGTGCCAGCAGTCAGGACTGGCCCAATGAGCAGTTCTTC. Translated: CASSQDWPNEQFF. The V and J genes are TRBV7-2 and TRBJ2-1; tentatively, D is TRBD2 (5 bases). The CDR3 consists of 13 residues. CDR1 and CDR2 from the germline V gene are SGHTA and FQGNSA. V was trimmed by 6 bases and J by 6 bases, leaving 12 bases between them.

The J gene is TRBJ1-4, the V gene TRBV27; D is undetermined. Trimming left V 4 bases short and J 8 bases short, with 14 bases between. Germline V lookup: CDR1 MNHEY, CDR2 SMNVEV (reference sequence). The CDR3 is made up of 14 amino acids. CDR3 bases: TGTGCCAGCAGTTCCACCAATCGCGGGGAAAAACTGTTTTTT. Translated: CASSSTNRGEKLFF. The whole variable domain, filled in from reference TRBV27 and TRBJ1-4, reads EAQVTQNPRYLITVTGKKLTVTCSQNMNHEYMSWYRQDPGLGLRQIYYSMNVEVTDKGDVPEGYKVSRKEKRNFPLILESPSPNQTSLYFCASSSTNRGEKLFFGSGTQLSVL.

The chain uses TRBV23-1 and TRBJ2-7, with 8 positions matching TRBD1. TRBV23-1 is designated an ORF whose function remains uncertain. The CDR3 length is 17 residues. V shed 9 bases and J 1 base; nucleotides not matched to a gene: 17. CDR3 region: CASRGLLGDRSSYEQYF. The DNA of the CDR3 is TGCGCCAGTAGGGGTTTGTTGGGGGACAGGTCATCCTACGAGCAGTACTTC.

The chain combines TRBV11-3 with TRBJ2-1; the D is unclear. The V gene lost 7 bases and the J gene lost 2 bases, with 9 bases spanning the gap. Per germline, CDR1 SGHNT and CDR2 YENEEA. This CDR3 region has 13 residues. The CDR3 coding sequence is TGTGCCAGCACGGACGGACCCTACAATGAGCAGTTCTTC. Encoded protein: CASTDGPYNEQFF.

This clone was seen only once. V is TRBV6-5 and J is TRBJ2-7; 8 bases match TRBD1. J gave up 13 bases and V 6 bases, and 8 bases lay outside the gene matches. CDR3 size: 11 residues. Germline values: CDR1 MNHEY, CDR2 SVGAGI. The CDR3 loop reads CASSSRGRSYF. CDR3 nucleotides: TGTGCCAGCAGCAGCAGGGGGCGGAGCTACTTC.

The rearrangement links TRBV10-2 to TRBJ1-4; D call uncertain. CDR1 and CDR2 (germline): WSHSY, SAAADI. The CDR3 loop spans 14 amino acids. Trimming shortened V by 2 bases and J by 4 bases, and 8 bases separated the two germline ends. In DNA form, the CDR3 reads TGCGCCAGCAGTGAGGGACGGTTTAATGAAAAACTGTTTTTT. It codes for CASSEGRFNEKLFF.

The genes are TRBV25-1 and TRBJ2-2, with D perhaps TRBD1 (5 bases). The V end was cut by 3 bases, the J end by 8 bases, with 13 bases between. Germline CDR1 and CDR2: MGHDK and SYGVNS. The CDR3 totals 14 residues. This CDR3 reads CASSDRVDMGELFF. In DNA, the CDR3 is TGTGCCAGCAGTGACAGGGTTGATATGGGGGAGCTGTTTTTT.

The CDR3 bases are TGTGCCAGCAGCTTAGGTGGGTTTGTTACTGAAGCTTTCTTT. It yields the protein CASSLGGFVTEAFF. This chain uses TRBV11-2 with TRBJ1-1; D not resolved. The CDR3 is 14 residues long. Trimming took 1 base from V and 5 from J, leaving 11 bases between them. CDR1 SGHAT and CDR2 FQNNGV come from the germline V gene.

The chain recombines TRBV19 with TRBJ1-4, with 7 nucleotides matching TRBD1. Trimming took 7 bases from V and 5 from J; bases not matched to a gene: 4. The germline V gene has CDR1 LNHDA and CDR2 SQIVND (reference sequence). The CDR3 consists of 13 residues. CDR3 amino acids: CASMGQNNEKLFF. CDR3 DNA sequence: TGTGCCAGTATGGGACAGAACAATGAAAAACTGTTTTTT.

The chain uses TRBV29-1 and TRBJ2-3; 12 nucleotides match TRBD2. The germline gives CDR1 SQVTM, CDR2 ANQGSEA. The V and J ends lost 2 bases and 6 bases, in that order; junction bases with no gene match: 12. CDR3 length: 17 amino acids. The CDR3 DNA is TGCAGCGTTGAACGTCTAGCGGGAGGGGTTGGGATGGATACGCAGTATTTT. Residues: CSVERLAGGVGMDTQYF.

The chain's CDR3 is CASSFREGPNTEAFF. CDR3 nucleotide sequence: TGTGCCAGCAGCTTCCGGGAGGGACCGAACACTGAAGCTTTCTTT. V and J are TRBV7-8 and TRBJ1-1; possible D gene TRBD1, 5 bases. V dropped 3 bases and J dropped 1 base, with 12 bases sitting between them. Per the germline V gene, CDR1 is SGHVS and CDR2 is FQNEAQ. This CDR3 comprises 15 residues.

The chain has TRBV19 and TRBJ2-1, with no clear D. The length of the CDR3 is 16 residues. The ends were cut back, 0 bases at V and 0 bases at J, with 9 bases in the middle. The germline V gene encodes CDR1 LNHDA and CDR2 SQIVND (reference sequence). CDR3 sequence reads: CASSIELGSSYNEQFF. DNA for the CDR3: TGTGCCAGTAGTATAGAACTGGGAAGCTCCTACAATGAGCAGTTCTTC.

The CDR3 reads CASSQFGQGVGYTF. In DNA form, the CDR3 reads TGTGCCAGCAGCCAATTTGGACAGGGTGTAGGCTACACCTTC. The chain couples TRBV14 to TRBJ1-2; 8 nucleotides match TRBD1. V was pared by 2 bases and J by 8 bases, with 7 bases of the junction left unmatched. The CDR3 is 14 amino acids. Germline CDR1 reads SGHDN; CDR2 reads FVKESK.

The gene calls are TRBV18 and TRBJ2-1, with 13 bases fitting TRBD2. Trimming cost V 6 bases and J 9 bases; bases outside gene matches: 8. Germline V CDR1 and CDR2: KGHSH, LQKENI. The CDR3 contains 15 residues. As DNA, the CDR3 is TGTGCCAGCTCCCGCGGACTAGCGGGAGTGGGTGAGCAGTTCTTC. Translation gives CASSRGLAGVGEQFF. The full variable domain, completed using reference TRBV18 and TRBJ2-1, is NAGVMQNPRHLVRRRGQEARLRCSPMKGHSHVYWYRQLPEEGLKFMVYLQKENIIDESGMPKERFSAEFPKEGPSILRIQQVVRGDSAAYFCASSRGLAGVGEQFFGPGTRLTVL.

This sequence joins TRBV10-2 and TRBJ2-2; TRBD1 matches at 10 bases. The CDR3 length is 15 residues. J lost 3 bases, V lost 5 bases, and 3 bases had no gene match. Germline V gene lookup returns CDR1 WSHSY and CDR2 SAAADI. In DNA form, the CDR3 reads TGCGCCAGCAGTCCAGGGACAGGGGACACCGGGGAGCTGTTTTTT. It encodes CASSPGTGDTGELFF.

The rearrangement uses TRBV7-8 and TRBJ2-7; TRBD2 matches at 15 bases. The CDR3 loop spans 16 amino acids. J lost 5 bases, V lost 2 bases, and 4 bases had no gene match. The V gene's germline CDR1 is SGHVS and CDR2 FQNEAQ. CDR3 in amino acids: CASSLRTSGRAHEQYF. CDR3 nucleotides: TGTGCCAGCAGCTTAAGGACTAGCGGGAGGGCCCACGAGCAGTACTTC.

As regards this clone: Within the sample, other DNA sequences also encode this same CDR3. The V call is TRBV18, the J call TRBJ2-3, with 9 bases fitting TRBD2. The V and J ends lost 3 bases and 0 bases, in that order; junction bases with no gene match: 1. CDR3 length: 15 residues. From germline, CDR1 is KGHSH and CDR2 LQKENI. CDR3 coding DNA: TGTGCCAGCTCACCGCTAGCGGGAAGCACAGATACGCAGTATTTT. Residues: CASSPLAGSTDTQYF.

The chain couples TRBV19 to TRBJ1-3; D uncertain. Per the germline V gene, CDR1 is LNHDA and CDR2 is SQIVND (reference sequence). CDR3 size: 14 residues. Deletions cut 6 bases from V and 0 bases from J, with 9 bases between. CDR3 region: CASRERSSGNTIYF. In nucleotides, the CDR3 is TGTGCCAGTAGAGAAAGGAGCTCTGGAAACACCATATATTTT.

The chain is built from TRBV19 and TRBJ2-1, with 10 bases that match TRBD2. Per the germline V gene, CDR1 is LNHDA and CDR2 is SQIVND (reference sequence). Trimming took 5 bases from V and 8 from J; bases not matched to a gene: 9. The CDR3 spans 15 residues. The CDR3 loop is CASSAQREGGHEQFF. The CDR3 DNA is TGTGCCAGTAGTGCACAGCGGGAGGGCGGGCATGAGCAGTTCTTC.

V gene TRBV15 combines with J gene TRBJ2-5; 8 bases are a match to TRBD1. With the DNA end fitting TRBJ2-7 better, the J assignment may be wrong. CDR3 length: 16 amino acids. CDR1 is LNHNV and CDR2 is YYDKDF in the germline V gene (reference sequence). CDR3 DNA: TGTGCCACCAGCAGAGATCTACAGGGGGGCAGGCACGAGCAGTACTTC. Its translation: CATSRDLQGGRHEQYF.